This T cell receptor (beta chain) was identified in a study of CD8 T cells in ankylosing spondylitis. This clonotype appeared a single time. What it binds is not known. Making use of molecular barcodes, quantitative 5'-RACE generated TCR beta libraries. TCRdb recomputed calls from the 5' RACE reads with MiXCR, one row per CDR3 protein. The sample consists of 250,000 to 300,000 distinct CDR3 sequences, 18% of them appearing once. CDR1 DFQATT and CDR2 SNEGSKA come from the germline V gene (reference sequence). Trimming removed 6 bases from V and 5 bases from J; junction bases left unmatched: 7. This CDR3 comprises 14 residues. Whole-study results and caveats: A TCR beta motif made of eight highly homologous variants seemed typical of ankylosing spondylitis blood. According to the report, clones linked to the disease were significantly enriched in matched synovial fluid samples taken from ankylosing spondylitis patients. The authors found the disease-linked clones to be CD8+ and relatively rare in peripheral blood.

This sequence joins TRBV20-1 and TRBJ2-1; the match to TRBD2 covers 10 bases. The receptor was isolated from a male donor with ankylosing spondylitis or in good health (not recorded which). Sequencing input: blood, either unsorted or a sorted T cell fraction (not recorded which). CDR3 nucleotides: TGCAGTGCCCTCCTAGCGGGAGACCACAATGAGCAGTTCTTC. Protein: CSALLAGDHNEQFF.